This is a list of T cell receptor beta chains from one sample in a study of blood T cell repertoires in COVID-19. Profiling relied on immunoSEQ multiplex PCR, and the TCRdb table lists in-frame clones only, not all of them. The sample comprises 200,000 to 300,000 clones, about 89% of which are singletons, and about 2.6% rests with the top ten. The sequenced material came from PBMCs or T cells enriched from blood (not recorded which). All receptors come from a woman aged 18-29 years who had recovered from COVID-19. The CDR3 runs from the conserved cysteine through the conserved F or W. A D gene is named only where the DNA matches it firmly. Clone size, where shown, is once, few, many, or a class for clones that have expanded.

clone_size	v_call	j_call	d_call	cdr3_nt	cdr3_aa
-	TRBV5-6	TRBJ2-7	TRBD2	TGTGCCAGCAGCCCCTCTTCCGGGACTAGTACCTACGAGCAGTACTTC	CASSPSSGTSTYEQYF
-	TRBV29-1	TRBJ1-4	-	TGCAGCGTCTTGACAGACACAACTAATGAAAAACTGTTTTTT	CSVLTDTTNEKLFF
-	TRBV3-1/TRBV3-2	TRBJ2-7	TRBD2	TGTGCCAGCAGCCAAGATTTAATACGGGGGGTACCTTACGAGCAGTACTTC	CASSQDLIRGVPYEQYF
-	TRBV5-4	TRBJ1-1	TRBD1	TGTGCCAGCAGCTTGGCCGGGCAGGGGGTCCCTGAAGCTTTCTTT	CASSLAGQGVPEAFF
-	TRBV15	TRBJ2-2	TRBD1	TGTGCCACCAGCAGAGATTGGGCAGGGGGCATCACCGGGGAGCTGTTTTTT	CATSRDWAGGITGELFF
-	TRBV9	TRBJ1-2	TRBD1	TGTGCCAGCAGCCCACACGGACAGGGATATGGCTACACCTTC	CASSPHGQGYGYTF
-	TRBV7-9	TRBJ2-1	-	TGTGCCAGCAGCTTGAGCGGGCCTTACAATGAGCAGTTCTTC	CASSLSGPYNEQFF
-	TRBV4-1	TRBJ2-1	-	TGCGCCAGCAGCCAAGACCAGGACCTCGGAGGGATTTACAATGAGCAGTTCTTC	CASSQDQDLGGIYNEQFF
once	TRBV7-3	TRBJ2-3	-	TGTGCCAGCAGCTTAACGGTCAGGGCCACAGATACGCAGTATTTT	CASSLTVRATDTQYF
-	TRBV4-1	TRBJ2-2	TRBD2	TGCGCCAGCAGCCAGTATAGCGGGAGGATCGCGAACACCGGGGAGCTGTTTTTT	CASSQYSGRIANTGELFF
-	TRBV27	TRBJ2-1	-	TGTGCCAGCAGTTTAGGCAGGACCTACAATGAGCAGTTCTTC	CASSLGRTYNEQFF
once	TRBV2	TRBJ2-1	TRBD2	TGTGCCAGCAGTGAACGGGGGACTAGCGGGAGGGCCGCCAACGAGCAGTTCTTC	CASSERGTSGRAANEQFF
-	TRBV27	TRBJ1-6	TRBD1	TGTGCCAGCAGTTTGGGACAGGGGCTTTCTTCACCCCTCCACTTT	CASSLGQGLSSPLHF
-	TRBV4-1	TRBJ2-7	TRBD1	TGCGCCAGCAGCCAAGATCCCGGGACAGCCTCCTACGAGCAGTACTTC	CASSQDPGTASYEQYF
-	TRBV3-1/TRBV3-2	TRBJ2-1	TRBD2	TGTGCCAGCAGCCATGCCCCTAGCGGGAGGGCAAACAATGAGCAGTTCTTC	CASSHAPSGRANNEQFF
-	TRBV3-1/TRBV3-2	TRBJ1-1	-	TGTGCCAGCAGCCCTAACAGGGACGGTGAAGCTTTCTTT	CASSPNRDGEAFF
-	TRBV6-6	TRBJ1-4	-	TGTGCCAGCAGAACCAGGGATTTTGGAACTAATGAAAAACTGTTTTTT	CASRTRDFGTNEKLFF
-	TRBV10-3	TRBJ2-3	TRBD2	TGTGCCATCACCCCGGGACTAGCGAATTCCGATACGCAGTATTTT	CAITPGLANSDTQYF
-	TRBV28	TRBJ1-2	TRBD1	TGTGCCAGCAGCCCGGGACAGGGAGGTGATGGCTACACCTTC	CASSPGQGGDGYTF